Presented here are 20 T cell receptor beta chains from one specimen sequenced in a study of cytomegalovirus exposure and HLA in healthy donors. Use of 60 Vbeta and 13 Jbeta primers characterized the PCR. Sequencing was performed with immunoSEQ multiplex PCR; in TCRdb, only in-frame clones are kept and a portion is missing. The sample includes around 180,000 clones, 60% to 80% seen only once; the top ten take less than 15%. The sequenced sample consisted of PBMCs. These TCRs come from a woman aged 50 to 65 in good health and CMV-seropositive.

A remark on this clone: A read error may produce the germline difference seen at one junction end. In DNA, the CDR3 is TGTTCCAGCAGCTTAGCGGGGGCCACCCGGGCTGAGCAGTTCTTC. Protein: CSSSLAGATRAEQFF. The chain has TRBV7-9 and TRBJ2-1, with TRBD2 identical over 9 bases. Germline CDR1 reads SEHNR; CDR2 reads FQNEAQ (reference sequence). CDR3 length equals 15 residues. The full variable domain, completed using reference TRBV7-9 and TRBJ2-1, is DTGVSQNPRHKITKRGQNVTFRCDPISEHNRLYWYRQTLGQGPEFLTYFQNEAQLEKSRLLSDRFSAERPKGSFSTLEIQRTEQGDSAMYLCSSSLAGATRAEQFFGPGTRLTVL.

The chain employs TRBV16 and TRBJ1-2; TRBD1 aligns across 9 bases. J lost 4 bases, V lost 0 bases, and 3 bases had no gene match. CDR1 KGHSY and CDR2 FQNENV come from the germline V gene. The CDR3 contains 15 residues. The CDR3 reads CASSQSRTGAYGYTF. As DNA, the CDR3 is TGTGCCAGCAGCCAATCCAGGACAGGGGCCTATGGCTACACCTTC. The complete variable domain, with remaining parts taken from reference TRBV16 and TRBJ1-2, reads GEEVAQTPKHLVRGEGQKAKLYCAPIKGHSYVFWYQQVLKNEFKFLISFQNENVFDETGMPKERFSAKCLPNSPCSLEIQATKLEDSAVYFCASSQSRTGAYGYTFGSGTRLTVV.

The chain carries TRBV7-9 and TRBJ1-5, with 11 bases lining up with TRBD1. Germline V gives CDR1 SEHNR, CDR2 FQNEAQ (reference sequence). This CDR3 region has 16 residues. V trimming: 3 bases; J trimming: 6 bases; junction bases outside the gene matches: 7. In DNA form, the CDR3 reads TGTGCCAGCAGCTTTGGACAGGGGGCAGAGAGTCAGCCCCAGCATTTT. It specifies CASSFGQGAESQPQHF. The full variable domain, with the rest looked up from reference TRBV7-9 and TRBJ1-5, is DTGVSQNPRHKITKRGQNVTFRCDPISEHNRLYWYRQTLGQGPEFLTYFQNEAQLEKSRLLSDRFSAERPKGSFSTLEIQRTEQGDSAMYLCASSFGQGAESQPQHFGDGTRLSIL.

This chain joins TRBV18 and TRBJ2-7; 9 positions match TRBD1. The CDR3 totals 15 residues. The germline CDR1 and CDR2 sequences are KGHSH and LQKENI. J was trimmed by 3 bases and V by 5 bases; bases with no gene match: 8. CDR3 nucleotide sequence: TGTGCCAGCTCATCCCCCGACAGGGGGAGCTACGAGCAGTACTTC. It codes for CASSSPDRGSYEQYF. Combining the CDR3 with reference TRBV18 and TRBJ2-7 gives the whole variable domain NAGVMQNPRHLVRRRGQEARLRCSPMKGHSHVYWYRQLPEEGLKFMVYLQKENIIDESGMPKERFSAEFPKEGPSILRIQQVVRGDSAAYFCASSSPDRGSYEQYFGPGTRLTVT.

This rearrangement joins TRBV2 to TRBJ1-1; a possible D gene is TRBD1 (6 bases). The germline CDR1 and CDR2 sequences are SNHLY and FYNNEI. The CDR3 length is 14 residues. V lost 7 bases and J 4 bases, leaving 16 bases between the germline ends. The CDR3 loop reads CASTEGRGGTEAFF. In DNA form, the CDR3 reads TGTGCCAGCACCGAGGGGAGGGGGGGCACTGAAGCTTTCTTT.

This chain joins TRBV5-1 and TRBJ1-2, with unresolved D. From germline, CDR1 is SGHRS and CDR2 YFSETQ. Trimming shortened V by 1 base and J by 3 bases, and 7 bases separated the two germline ends. The CDR3 runs 13 residues. The CDR3 here is CASSLPDYYGYTF. Written as DNA, the CDR3 is TGCGCCAGCAGCTTGCCAGATTACTATGGCTACACCTTC.

The chain combines TRBV27 with TRBJ2-7, with 8 bases fitting TRBD1. V lost 5 bases and J lost 6; bases outside the gene matches: 9. Germline loops: CDR1 MNHEY, CDR2 SMNVEV (reference sequence). This CDR3 is 14 amino acids long. The CDR3 reads CASSPGTGVSEQYF. In DNA, the CDR3 is TGTGCCAGCAGTCCCGGGACAGGAGTGAGCGAGCAGTACTTC.

This clone was counted many times. This chain uses TRBV19 with TRBJ1-1; D possibly corresponds to TRBD1 (6 bases). The CDR3 totals 14 residues. Germline V CDR1 and CDR2: LNHDA, SQIVND (reference sequence). V gave up 4 bases and J gave up 2 bases, with 11 bases separating them. CDR3 sequence: CASSTGQTNTEAFF. The CDR3 DNA reads as TGTGCCAGTAGTACCGGACAGACTAACACTGAAGCTTTCTTT.

This clone was seen more than once but under ten times. V usage is TRBV6-9 and J usage is TRBJ2-7, with a tentative D call TRBD2 (6 bases). Trimming removed 11 bases from V and 3 bases from J, with 17 bases in between. Per the germline V gene, CDR1 is MNHGY and CDR2 is SVAAGI. The CDR3 is 13 residues long. The CDR3 protein is CAASGDSHYEQYF. CDR3 bases: TGTGCCGCCTCGGGGGACTCCCACTACGAGCAGTACTTC.

J is TRBJ2-1 and V is TRBV5-1; 8 bases match TRBD1. Trimming removed 0 bases from V and 10 bases from J; junction bases left unmatched: 6. The germline V gene encodes CDR1 SGHRS and CDR2 YFSETQ. The CDR3 has 14 amino acids. The CDR3 nucleotides are TGCGCCAGCAGCTTGGCCAGACAGGGGTTCGAGCAGTTCTTC. This encodes CASSLARQGFEQFF.

This chain links TRBV4-2 with TRBJ1-5; D is ambiguous. Trimming pared 0 bases from V and 2 bases from J, leaving 11 bases between. The CDR3 is 16 residues long. The germline V gene encodes CDR1 LGHNA and CDR2 YNFKEQ. The CDR3 DNA follows: TGTGCCAGCAGCCAAGATTTAAAGGGAGGCAATCAGCCCCAGCATTTT. Protein: CASSQDLKGGNQPQHF.

This clone occurred a few times. The chain joins TRBV4-1 to TRBJ2-2, with TRBD1 identical over 8 bases. The V segment lost 4 bases and the J segment 6 bases; nucleotides outside the gene matches: 7. CDR3 size: 15 residues. The germline V gene has CDR1 MGHRA and CDR2 YSYEKL. CDR3 coding DNA: TGCGCCAGCAGCCGCACAGGGGGAATCGCCGGGGAGCTGTTTTTT. The encoded protein is CASSRTGGIAGELFF.

This clone was counted a few times. This sequence joins TRBV4-2 and TRBJ2-1; 10 bases are shared with TRBD2. After removal of 3 bases from V and 5 bases from J, the junction contained 7 bases not matched to a gene. The CDR3 consists of 16 residues. Per germline, CDR1 LGHNA and CDR2 YNFKEQ. The CDR3 coding sequence is TGTGCCAGCAGCCAGGCCAGCGGGGGGGCCGACAATGAGCAGTTCTTC. It encodes CASSQASGGADNEQFF.

V gene TRBV27 combines with J gene TRBJ1-4; D might be TRBD1 (5 bases). CDR1 is MNHEY, CDR2 SMNVEV, per germline (reference sequence). The CDR3 is 12 amino acids. The ends were cut back, 6 bases at V and 13 bases at J, with 15 bases in the middle. The CDR3 region has the DNA TGTGCCAGCAGGGGGGGGTTGGGCGTACTGTTTTTT. This gives the protein CASRGGLGVLFF.

V is TRBV5-1 and J is TRBJ1-1; 7 bases map to TRBD1. Germline V lookup: CDR1 SGHRS, CDR2 YFSETQ. V lost 5 bases to trimming and J lost 4 bases; unmatched junction nucleotides: 8. The CDR3 has 14 amino acids. CDR3 coding DNA: TGCGCCAGCAGTCCAGGGGGGACGGGCACTGAAGCTTTCTTT. Its protein is CASSPGGTGTEAFF.

The chain employs TRBV5-6 and TRBJ2-7, with 9 nucleotides matching TRBD1. Trimming cost V 3 bases and J 6 bases; bases outside gene matches: 4. CDR1 is SGHDT, CDR2 YYEEEE, per germline. The CDR3 has 13 amino acids. The CDR3 is CASSWGTGREQYF. CDR3 DNA: TGTGCCAGCAGCTGGGGGACAGGGCGCGAGCAGTACTTC.

The chain carries TRBV12-5 and TRBJ2-1; TRBD1 agrees at 9 bases. With 1 base clipped from V and 8 bases from J, the junction kept 18 bases outside the gene matches. This CDR3 comprises 19 residues. The germline gives CDR1 LGHNT, CDR2 FRNRAP. The CDR3 sequence: CASGLGIRFTDRGSDEQFF. The CDR3 DNA reads TGTGCTAGTGGTTTGGGAATTAGATTTACAGACAGGGGGAGCGATGAGCAGTTCTTC.

The rearrangement joins TRBV11-2 to TRBJ2-7, with TRBD2 matching 7 bases. Germline values: CDR1 SGHAT, CDR2 FQNNGV. Germline trimming cut 2 bases from V and 3 bases from J; bases unmatched to any gene: 13. The CDR3 has 17 amino acids. The CDR3: CASSLTTAGDRNYEQYF. CDR3 bases: TGTGCCAGCAGCTTAACCACGGCGGGGGACCGTAACTACGAGCAGTACTTC.

V gene TRBV10-3 combines with J gene TRBJ2-2, with D possibly being TRBD1 (5 bases). Trimming removed 4 bases from V and 0 bases from J, with 12 bases in between. The CDR3 has 16 residues. The germline CDR1 and CDR2 sequences are ENHRY and SYGVKD. The CDR3 loop is CAISASAGTNTGELFF. CDR3 DNA: TGTGCCATCAGTGCATCAGCAGGGACGAACACCGGGGAGCTGTTTTTT.

The rearrangement uses TRBV6-1 and TRBJ1-6; a weak D match, TRBD1 (5 bases). Germline-derived CDR1 and CDR2 are MNHNS and SASEGT. V was shortened by 4 bases and J by 10 bases, with 14 bases between the two germline ends. The CDR3 runs to 14 residues. For the CDR3, the DNA is TGTGCCAGCAGTGGGACCGCCGGGGGATCACCCCTCCACTTT. It specifies CASSGTAGGSPLHF.